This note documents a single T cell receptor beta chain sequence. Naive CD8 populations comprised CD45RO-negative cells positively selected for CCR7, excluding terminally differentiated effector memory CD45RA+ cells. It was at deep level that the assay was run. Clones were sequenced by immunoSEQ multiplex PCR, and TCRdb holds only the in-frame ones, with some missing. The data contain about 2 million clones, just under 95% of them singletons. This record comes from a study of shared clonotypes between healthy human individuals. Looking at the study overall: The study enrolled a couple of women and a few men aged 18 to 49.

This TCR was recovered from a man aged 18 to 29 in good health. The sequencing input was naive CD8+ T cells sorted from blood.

CDR3 sequence: CASSIDGLAGTEQYF. Written as DNA, the CDR3 is TGTGCCAGTAGTATAGATGGACTAGCGGGAACCGAGCAGTACTTC. The chain employs TRBV19 and TRBJ2-7; 12 positions agree with TRBD2. Germline trimming cut 0 bases from V and 6 bases from J; bases unmatched to any gene: 3. This CDR3 has 15 amino acids. Germline loops: CDR1 LNHDA, CDR2 SQIVND (reference sequence).